Below are 4 T cell receptor beta chains sequenced from a single sample in a study of blood T cell repertoires in COVID-19. The assay was immunoSEQ multiplex PCR, and TCRdb's table has in-frame clones only and misses some. This sample has 130,000 or so clones; less than 90% occur once, and the top ten carry 8% to 9%. The specimen was peripheral blood. These receptors were taken from a man under 40 with COVID-19, enrolled during active disease.

This rearrangement joins TRBV9 to TRBJ2-7, with 10 positions matching TRBD2. This CDR3 has 15 residues. J gave up 5 bases and V 0 bases, and 5 bases lay outside the gene matches. CDR1 SGDLS and CDR2 YYNGEE come from the germline V gene. DNA of the CDR3: TGTGCCAGCAGCGTAGGAGCGGGAGGGGGGAACGAGCAGTACTTC. Protein: CASSVGAGGGNEQYF.

The rearrangement uses TRBV5-1 and TRBJ2-1; TRBD2 matches at 16 bases. CDR1 and CDR2 (germline): SGHRS, YFSETQ. V lost 3 bases and J lost 10; bases outside the gene matches: 4. There are 15 residues in the CDR3. The CDR3 DNA is TGCGCCAGCAGCTGGGGACTAGCGGGAGGGGACGAGCAGTTCTTC. Protein sequence: CASSWGLAGGDEQFF.

This chain links TRBV3-1 (or the pseudogene TRBV3-2) with TRBJ2-7; 8 bases line up with TRBD2. The CDR3 has 15 residues. The germline V gene has CDR1 LGHDT and CDR2 YNNKEL (reference sequence). V lost 6 bases, J lost 6 bases, and 13 bases stayed unmatched. In DNA, the CDR3 is TGTGCCAGCAGAGAGAGCGGGAGCGGGCTAAGCGAGCAGTACTTC. This translates into CASRESGSGLSEQYF.

The chain uses TRBV6-5 and TRBJ2-5; 9 positions agree with TRBD1. This CDR3 comprises 15 residues. The ends lost 5 bases at V and 2 bases at J; junction bases unmatched: 6. The germline gives CDR1 MNHEY, CDR2 SVGAGI. CDR3 DNA: TGTGCCAGCAGTATAAGACAGGGGGGGCAAGAGACCCAGTACTTC. Translated, it gives CASSIRQGGQETQYF.